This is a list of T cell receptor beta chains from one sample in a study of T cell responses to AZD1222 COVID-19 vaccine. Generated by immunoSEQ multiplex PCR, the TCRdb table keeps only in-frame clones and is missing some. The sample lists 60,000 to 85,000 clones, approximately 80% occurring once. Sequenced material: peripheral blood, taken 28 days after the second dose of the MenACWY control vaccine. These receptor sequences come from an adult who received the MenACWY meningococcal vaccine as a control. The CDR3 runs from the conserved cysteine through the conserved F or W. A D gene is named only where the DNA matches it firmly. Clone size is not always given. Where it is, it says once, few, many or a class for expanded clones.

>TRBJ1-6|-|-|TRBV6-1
TGTGCCAGCAGTGAGGGCAGGCCGGATAATTCACCCCTCCACTTT
CASSEGRPDNSPLHF
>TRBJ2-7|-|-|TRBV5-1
TGCGCCAGCAGCTGGAGGGGGGATCGCTCCTACGAGCAGTACTTC
CASSWRGDRSYEQYF
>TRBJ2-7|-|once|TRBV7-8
TGTGCCAGCAGCTGGGGAGGGGGGCTTTTCCAGCAGTACTTC
CASSWGGGLFQQYF
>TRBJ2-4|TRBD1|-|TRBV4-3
TGCGCCAGCAGCCAAGATCTGGGACAGGGGAGGAACATTCAGTACTTC
CASSQDLGQGRNIQYF
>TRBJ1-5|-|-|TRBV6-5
TGTGCCAGCAGGGACAGCAATCAGCCCCAGCATTTT
CASRDSNQPQHF
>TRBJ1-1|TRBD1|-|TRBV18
TGTGCCAGCTCACCCCGGGACAGACAGGACACTGAAGCTTTCTTT
CASSPRDRQDTEAFF
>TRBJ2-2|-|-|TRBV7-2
TGTGCCAGCCGTTCCCTAAGATTGGCAGGGACCCTAGCCACCGGGGAGCTGTTTTTT
CASRSLRLAGTLATGELFF
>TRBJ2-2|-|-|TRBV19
TGTGCCAGTAAGGCAGGGATCACCGGGGAGCTGTTTTTT
CASKAGITGELFF
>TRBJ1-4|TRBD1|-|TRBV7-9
TGTGCCAGCAGCTTTTCTTCGACAGGGGGGAGAGAAAAACTGTTTTTT
CASSFSSTGGREKLFF
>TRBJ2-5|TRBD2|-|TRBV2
TGTGCCAGCAAGGGAGGGGTCCTCCAAGAGACCCAGTACTTC
CASKGGVLQETQYF
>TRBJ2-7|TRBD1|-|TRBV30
TGTGCCTGGAGGGACAGGGGTCGTAGCGAGCAGTACTTC
CAWRDRGRSEQYF
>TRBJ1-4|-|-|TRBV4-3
TGCGCCAGCAGCCAAGAACCTGGGATAACTCAAACTAATGAAAAACTGTTTTTT
CASSQEPGITQTNEKLFF
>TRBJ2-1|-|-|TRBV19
TGTGCCAGTAGTGACCCCCGGGGGAGCTCCTACAATGAGCAGTTCTTC
CASSDPRGSSYNEQFF
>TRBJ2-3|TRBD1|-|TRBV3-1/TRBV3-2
TGTGCCAGCAGACCCCATCCGGGACAGGAACCAGATACGCAGTATTTT
CASRPHPGQEPDTQYF
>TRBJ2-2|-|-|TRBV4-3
TGCGCCAGCAGCCAAGATAGCCGGGGCGGGGAGCTGTTTTTT
CASSQDSRGGELFF
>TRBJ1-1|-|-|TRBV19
TGTGCCAGTAGTATAGGCTGGAGTAACACTGAAGCTTTCTTT
CASSIGWSNTEAFF
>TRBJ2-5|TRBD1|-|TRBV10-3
TGTGCCATAGGACAGGGCCAAGAGACCCAGTACTTC
CAIGQGQETQYF
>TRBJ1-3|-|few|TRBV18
TGTGCCAGCTCCCCTCGGGGGAGAGGAAACACCATATATTTT
CASSPRGRGNTIYF
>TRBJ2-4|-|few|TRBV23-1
TGCGCCAGCAGTCAATCGATTGGTCCAGGGAGGGCCAAAAACATTCAGTACTTC
CASSQSIGPGRAKNIQYF
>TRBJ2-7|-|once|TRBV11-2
TGTGCCAGCAGCTTAGCTCTAGCGACCTACGAGCAGTACTTC
CASSLALATYEQYF
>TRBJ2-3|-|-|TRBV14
TGTGCCAGCAGCCAAGAGGGGGGGCCAGATACGCAGTATTTT
CASSQEGGPDTQYF
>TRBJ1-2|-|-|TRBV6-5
TGTGCCAGCAGAGACGACAGAGTCTATGGCTACACCTTC
CASRDDRVYGYTF
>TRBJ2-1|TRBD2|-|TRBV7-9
TGTGCCAGCAGCCCAAGCGGGGGGGCCTTCAATGAGCAGTTCTTC
CASSPSGGAFNEQFF
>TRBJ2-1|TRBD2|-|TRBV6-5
TGTGCCAGCAGTTGGGGACTAGAGGGGAACAATGAGCAGTTCTTC
CASSWGLEGNNEQFF
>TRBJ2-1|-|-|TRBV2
TGTGCCAGCAGCCCTTCCCGACCACCCAATGAGCAGTTCTTC
CASSPSRPPNEQFF
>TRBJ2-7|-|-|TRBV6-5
TGTGCCAGCAGCCTAGAAAGGTGGACAGACTACGAGCAGTACTTC
CASSLERWTDYEQYF
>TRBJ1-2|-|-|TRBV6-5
TGTGCCAGCAGCCCCGGGTCCCATGGCTACACCTTC
CASSPGSHGYTF
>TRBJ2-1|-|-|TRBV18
TGTGCCAGCTCACCGATAGCTGTTAGCTCCTACAATGAGCAGTTCTTC
CASSPIAVSSYNEQFF
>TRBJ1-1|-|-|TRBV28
TGTGCCAGCAGTTTGGGCAGGGTCGTCACTGAAGCTTTCTTT
CASSLGRVVTEAFF
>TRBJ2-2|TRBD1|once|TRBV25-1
TGTGCCAGCGGTAGACAGGGGGCCGGGGAGCTGTTTTTT
CASGRQGAGELFF
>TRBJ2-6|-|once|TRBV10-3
TGTGCCATCAGTGAACCCAGGGGCTCCTCTGGGGCCAACGTCCTGACTTTC
CAISEPRGSSGANVLTF
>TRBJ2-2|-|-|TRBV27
TGTGCCAGCAGTCCCGCCGGGACACCTTACACCGGGGAGCTGTTTTTT
CASSPAGTPYTGELFF
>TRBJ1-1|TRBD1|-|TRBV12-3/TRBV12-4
TGTGCCAGCAGCTTCGGACAGGTCACTGAAGCTTTCTTT
CASSFGQVTEAFF
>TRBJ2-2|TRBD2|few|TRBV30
TGTGCCTCCCTCGGGCGGGGGACCACCGGGGAGCTGTTTTTT
CASLGRGTTGELFF
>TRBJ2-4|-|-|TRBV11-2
TGTGCCAGCAGCCCTTACATCGAAGCAGCCAAAAACATTCAGTACTTC
CASSPYIEAAKNIQYF
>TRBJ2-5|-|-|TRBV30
TGTGCCTGGAGTATTGGGGGGGAGACCCAGTACTTC
CAWSIGGETQYF
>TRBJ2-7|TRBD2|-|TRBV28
TGTGCCAGCACTGGGGGTGGACTAGCGGGAGGTTTCTCCTACGAGCAGTACTTC
CASTGGGLAGGFSYEQYF
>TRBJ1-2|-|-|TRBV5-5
TGTGCCAGCAGCTTGGGGTCGGTCAACTATGGCTACACCTTC
CASSLGSVNYGYTF
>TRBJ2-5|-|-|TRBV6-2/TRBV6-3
TGTGCCAGCAGTTACCGGTCCGACAGGAACCAAGAGACCCAGTACTTC
CASSYRSDRNQETQYF
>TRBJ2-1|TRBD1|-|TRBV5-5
TGTGCCAGCAGTCGACATCCCGGGACAGGGGGCTTGATTGAGCAGTTCTTC
CASSRHPGTGGLIEQFF
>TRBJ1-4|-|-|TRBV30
TGTGCCTGGACCCCTTTTACAGGGCTGGCTAATGAAAAACTGTTTTTT
CAWTPFTGLANEKLFF
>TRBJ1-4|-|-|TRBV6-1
TGTGCCAGCAGTGATGGGGCCTTTAATGAAAAACTGTTTTTT
CASSDGAFNEKLFF
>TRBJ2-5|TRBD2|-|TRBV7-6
TGTGCCAGCAGCTTAGGGGTAGCGGGGCATCAAGAGACCCAGTACTTC
CASSLGVAGHQETQYF
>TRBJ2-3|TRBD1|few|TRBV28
TGTGCCAGCAGTTTAAGGCCAGGGGGCTTAGATACGCAGTATTTT
CASSLRPGGLDTQYF
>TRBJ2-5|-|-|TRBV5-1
TGCGCCAGCGGCGATGAAGAGACCCAGTACTTC
CASGDEETQYF
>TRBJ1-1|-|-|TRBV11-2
TGTGCCAGCAGCTTAGTGGAGACAGCGAACACTGAAGCTTTCTTT
CASSLVETANTEAFF
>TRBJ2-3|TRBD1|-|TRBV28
TGTGCCAGCAGTTTATTGCGACAGGGGCCGAGCACAGATACGCAGTATTTT
CASSLLRQGPSTDTQYF
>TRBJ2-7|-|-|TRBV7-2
TGTGCCAGCAGCTTAGACCTCGGGGAGCAGTACTTC
CASSLDLGEQYF
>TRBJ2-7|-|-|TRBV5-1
TGCGCCAGCAGCCTTAACCACGAGCAGTACTTC
CASSLNHEQYF
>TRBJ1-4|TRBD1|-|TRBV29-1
TGCAGCGTGGCAGGGACAGATAATGAAAAACTGTTTTTT
CSVAGTDNEKLFF
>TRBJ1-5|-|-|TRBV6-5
TGTGCCAGCAGAAATCAGGAGGACAATCAGCCCCAGCATTTT
CASRNQEDNQPQHF
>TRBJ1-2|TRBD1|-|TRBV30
TGTGCCTGGCTCCCAGCGGTCTGGGACAGGGAGCGATCTAACTATGGCTACACCTTC
CAWLPAVWDRERSNYGYTF
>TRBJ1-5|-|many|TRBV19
TGTGCCAGTAGTATAACGGGCCAGCTTGGGGGGTCAGCCCAGCATTTT
CASSITGQLGGSAQHF